The 2 T cell receptor beta chains in this list originate from one sample, sequenced in a study of shared clonotypes between healthy human individuals. Only in-frame clones appear in the TCRdb table, and some are missing; sequencing was by immunoSEQ multiplex PCR. The repertoire holds millions of clones, with approximately 92% as singletons. The sample taken for sequencing was naive CD4+ T cells sorted from blood. Subset specified: CD45RA+ positively selected. These receptor sequences come from a man aged 18 to 29 in good health.

This clone showed up just once. The chain uses TRBV5-6 and TRBJ2-3, with TRBD2 identical over 11 bases. The CDR3 extends over 16 amino acids. V gave up 4 bases and J gave up 2 bases; unmatched junction bases: 6. Germline CDR1 reads SGHDT; CDR2 reads YYEEEE. The CDR3 spells CASSPPSGRSTDTQYF. DNA for the CDR3: TGTGCCAGCAGCCCACCTAGCGGGAGGTCCACAGATACGCAGTATTTT.

This clone was recorded once. The genes are TRBV7-6 and TRBJ2-1; 13 bases agree with TRBD2. This CDR3 is built from 15 residues. V lost 5 bases to trimming and J lost 6 bases; unmatched junction nucleotides: 4. CDR1 and CDR2 from the germline V gene are SGHVS and FNYEAQ. The CDR3 reads CASSPGTSGINEQFF. In DNA form, the CDR3 reads TGTGCCAGCAGCCCCGGGACTAGCGGGATCAATGAGCAGTTCTTC.